This TCR beta chain comes out of a study of shared clonotypes between healthy human individuals. From germline, CDR1 is MNHEY and CDR2 SVGAGI. The CDR3 is 15 amino acids. Between the trimmed V and J ends, which lost 0 bases and 1 base, there was a span of 9 bases. General study results and limits: Lower generation probabilities were found for non-shared clonotypes than for those shared by all four donors. Rarefaction gave evidence that sorted-subset sequencing remained incomplete despite large depth.

Sequencing was performed with immunoSEQ multiplex PCR; in TCRdb, only in-frame clones are kept and a portion is missing. The sample records 2 million to 2.5 million clones, approximately 93% being singletons. Points on this clone: Its antigen is undetermined.

This chain links TRBV6-5 with TRBJ2-5; the D gene is possibly TRBD2 (5 bases). Material: naive CD4+ T cells from PBMCs. The subset here: CD45RA+ positively selected. This clonotype was sampled from a man younger than 30 in good health. Some clones in this sample may be carry-over from other donors' samples. The CDR3 DNA reads as TGTGCCAGCAGTTACTCCTGGAGGCGCCAAGAGACCCAGTACTTC. Its translation is CASSYSWRRQETQYF.